This TCR beta chain was identified in a study of shared T cell receptors in the human thymus. This table comes from immunoSEQ multiplex PCR, and its TCRdb copy is limited to in-frame clones, with some not included. Of about 400,000 clones in the sample, roughly 94% were seen once. In its sample, this clone was seen a few times. The receptor was derived from a human donor. Source material: thymocytes.

This chain's CDR3 is CAWSMQGGGNYGYTF. The DNA for the CDR3 is TGTGCCTGGAGTATGCAGGGAGGGGGAAACTATGGCTACACCTTC. The chain has TRBV30 and TRBJ1-2; D may be TRBD1 (6 bases). This CDR3 is built from 15 residues. Germline V lookup: CDR1 GTSNPN, CDR2 SVGIG (reference sequence). Trimming left V 2 bases short and J 2 bases short, with 15 bases between.